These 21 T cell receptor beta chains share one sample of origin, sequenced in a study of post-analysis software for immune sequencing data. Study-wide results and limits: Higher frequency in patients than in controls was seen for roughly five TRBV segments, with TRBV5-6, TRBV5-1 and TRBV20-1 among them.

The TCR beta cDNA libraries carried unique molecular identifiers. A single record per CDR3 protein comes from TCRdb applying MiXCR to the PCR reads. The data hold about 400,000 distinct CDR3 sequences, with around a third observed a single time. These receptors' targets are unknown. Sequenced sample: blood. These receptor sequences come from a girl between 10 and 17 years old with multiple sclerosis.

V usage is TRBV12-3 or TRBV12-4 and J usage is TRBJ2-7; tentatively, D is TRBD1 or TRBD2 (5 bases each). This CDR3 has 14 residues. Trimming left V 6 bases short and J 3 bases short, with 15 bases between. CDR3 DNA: TGTGCCAGCAGCTCTCACCGGGGCGGCTACGAGCAGTACTTC. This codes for CASSSHRGGYEQYF.

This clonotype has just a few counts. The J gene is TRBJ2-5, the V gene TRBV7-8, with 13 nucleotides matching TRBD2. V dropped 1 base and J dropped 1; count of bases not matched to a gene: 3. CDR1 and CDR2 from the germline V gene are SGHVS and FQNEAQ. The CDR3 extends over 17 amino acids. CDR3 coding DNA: TGTGCCAGCAGCTTAGGGACTAGCGGGGGATCCCAAGAGACCCAGTACTTC. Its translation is CASSLGTSGGSQETQYF.

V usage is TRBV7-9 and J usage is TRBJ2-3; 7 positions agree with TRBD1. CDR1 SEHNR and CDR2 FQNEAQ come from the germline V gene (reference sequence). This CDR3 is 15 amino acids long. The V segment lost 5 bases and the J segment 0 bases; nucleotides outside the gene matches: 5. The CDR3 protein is CASSPRQGSTDTQYF. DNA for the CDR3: TGTGCCAGCAGCCCTCGACAGGGTAGCACAGATACGCAGTATTTT. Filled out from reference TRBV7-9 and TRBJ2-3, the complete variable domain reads DTGVSQNPRHKITKRGQNVTFRCDPISEHNRLYWYRQTLGQGPEFLTYFQNEAQLEKSRLLSDRFSAERPKGSFSTLEIQRTEQGDSAMYLCASSPRQGSTDTQYFGPGTRLTVL.

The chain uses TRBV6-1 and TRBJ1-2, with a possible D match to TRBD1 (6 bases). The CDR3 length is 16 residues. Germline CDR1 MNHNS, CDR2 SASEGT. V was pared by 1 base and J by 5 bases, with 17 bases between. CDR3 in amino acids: CASSEVAGGVAYGYTF. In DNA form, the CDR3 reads TGTGCCAGCAGTGAAGTCGCGGGGGGCGTCGCGTATGGCTACACCTTC.

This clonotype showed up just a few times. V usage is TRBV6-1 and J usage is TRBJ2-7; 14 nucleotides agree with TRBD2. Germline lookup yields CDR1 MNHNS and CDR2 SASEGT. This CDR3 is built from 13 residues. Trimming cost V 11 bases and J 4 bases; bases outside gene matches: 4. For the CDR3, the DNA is TGTGCCTTGGGACTAGCGGGGGTTTACGAGCAGTACTTC. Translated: CALGLAGVYEQYF.

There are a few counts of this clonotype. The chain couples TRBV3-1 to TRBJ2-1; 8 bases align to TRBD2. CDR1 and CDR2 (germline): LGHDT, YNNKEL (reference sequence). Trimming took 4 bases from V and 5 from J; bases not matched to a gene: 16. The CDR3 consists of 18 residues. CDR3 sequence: CASSPSPYGGAAHNEQFF. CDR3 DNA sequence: TGTGCCAGCAGCCCCTCTCCCTACGGGGGGGCCGCCCACAATGAGCAGTTCTTC.

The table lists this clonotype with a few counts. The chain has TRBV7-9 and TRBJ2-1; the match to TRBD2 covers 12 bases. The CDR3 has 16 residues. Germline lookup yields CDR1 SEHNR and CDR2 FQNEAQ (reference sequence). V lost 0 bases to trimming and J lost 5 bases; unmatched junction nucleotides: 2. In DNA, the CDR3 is TGTGCCAGCAGCTTAGCCCTAGCGGGGGGGGACAATGAGCAGTTCTTC. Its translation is CASSLALAGGDNEQFF.

The CDR3 protein is CASSQAGTRETQYF. In DNA, the CDR3 is TGTGCCAGCAGCCAAGCGGGTACGCGAGAGACCCAGTACTTC. V usage is TRBV14 and J usage is TRBJ2-5; D uncertain. V was clipped by 1 base and J by 4 bases, with 10 bases between them. Germline CDR1 reads SGHDN; CDR2 reads FVKESK. This CDR3 is built from 14 residues.

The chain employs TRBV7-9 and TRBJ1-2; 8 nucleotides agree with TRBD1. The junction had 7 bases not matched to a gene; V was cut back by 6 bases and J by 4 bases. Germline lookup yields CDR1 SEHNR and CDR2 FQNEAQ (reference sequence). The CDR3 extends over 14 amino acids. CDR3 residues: CASSTPGGSYGYTF. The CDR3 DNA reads TGTGCCAGCAGTACACCAGGGGGCAGCTATGGCTACACCTTC.

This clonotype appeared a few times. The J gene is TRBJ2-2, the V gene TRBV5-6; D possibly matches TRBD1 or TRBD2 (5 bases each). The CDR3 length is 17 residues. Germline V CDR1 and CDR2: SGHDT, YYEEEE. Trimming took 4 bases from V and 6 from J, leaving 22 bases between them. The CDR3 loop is CASSKYAGRVNAGELFF. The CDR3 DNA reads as TGTGCCAGCAGCAAATACGCGGGCAGGGTGAATGCCGGGGAGCTGTTTTTT. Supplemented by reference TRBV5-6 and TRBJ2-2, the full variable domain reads DAGVTQSPTHLIKTRGQQVTLRCSPKSGHDTVSWYQQALGQGPQFIFQYYEEEERQRGNFPDRFSGHQFPNYSSELNVNALLLGDSALYLCASSKYAGRVNAGELFFGEGSRLTVL.

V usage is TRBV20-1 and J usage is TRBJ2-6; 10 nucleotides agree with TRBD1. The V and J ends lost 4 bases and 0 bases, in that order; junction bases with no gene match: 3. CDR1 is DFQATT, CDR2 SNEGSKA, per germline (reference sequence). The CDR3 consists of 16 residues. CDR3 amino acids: CSATGQGSSGANVLTF. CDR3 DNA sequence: TGCAGTGCTACGGGACAGGGGAGCTCTGGGGCCAACGTCCTGACTTTC.

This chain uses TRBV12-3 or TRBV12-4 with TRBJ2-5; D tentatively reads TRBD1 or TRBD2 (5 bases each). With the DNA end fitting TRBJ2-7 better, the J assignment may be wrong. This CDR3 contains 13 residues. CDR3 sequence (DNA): TGTGCCAGCTCCCGGCCGGGGCGAGGCGAGCAGTACTTC. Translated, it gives CASSRPGRGEQYF.

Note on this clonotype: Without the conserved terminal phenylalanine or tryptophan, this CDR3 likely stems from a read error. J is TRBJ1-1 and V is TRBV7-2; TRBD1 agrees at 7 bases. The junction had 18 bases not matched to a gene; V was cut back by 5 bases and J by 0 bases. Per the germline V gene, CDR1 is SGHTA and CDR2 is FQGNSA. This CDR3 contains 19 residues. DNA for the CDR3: TGTGCCAGCAGCCCACGAACGTGGACAGGATCATTACTGAACACTGAAGCTTTCTGT. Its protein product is CASSPRTWTGSLLNTEAFC.

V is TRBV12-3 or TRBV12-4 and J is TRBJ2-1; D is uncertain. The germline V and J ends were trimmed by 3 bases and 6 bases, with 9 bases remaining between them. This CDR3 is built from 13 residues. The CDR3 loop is CASSFGPFNEQFF. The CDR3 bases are TGTGCCAGCAGTTTCGGGCCGTTCAATGAGCAGTTCTTC.

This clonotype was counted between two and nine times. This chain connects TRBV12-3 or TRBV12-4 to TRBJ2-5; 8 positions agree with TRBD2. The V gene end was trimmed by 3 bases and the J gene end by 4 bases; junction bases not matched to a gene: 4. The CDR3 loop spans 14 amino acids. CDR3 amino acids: CASSFAGGGETQYF. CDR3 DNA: TGTGCCAGCAGTTTTGCGGGGGGCGGAGAGACCCAGTACTTC.

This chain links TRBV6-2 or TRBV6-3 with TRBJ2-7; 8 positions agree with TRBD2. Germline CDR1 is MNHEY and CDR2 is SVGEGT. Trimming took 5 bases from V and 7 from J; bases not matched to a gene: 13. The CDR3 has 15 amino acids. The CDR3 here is CASSPLGLGLNEQYF. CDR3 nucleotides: TGTGCCAGCAGTCCCCTGGGACTAGGACTAAATGAGCAGTACTTC.

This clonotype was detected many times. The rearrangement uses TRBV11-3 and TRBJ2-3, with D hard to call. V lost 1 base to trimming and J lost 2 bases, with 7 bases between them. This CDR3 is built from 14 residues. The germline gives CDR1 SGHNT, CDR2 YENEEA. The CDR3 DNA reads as TGTGCCAGCAGCTTAGGTGGCTTCACAGATACGCAGTATTTT. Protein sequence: CASSLGGFTDTQYF. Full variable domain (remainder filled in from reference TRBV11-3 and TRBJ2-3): EAGVVQSPRYKIIEKKQPVAFWCNPISGHNTLYWYLQNLGQGPELLIRYENEEAVDDSQLPKDRFSAERLKGVDSTLKIQPAELGDSAVYLCASSLGGFTDTQYFGPGTRLTVL.

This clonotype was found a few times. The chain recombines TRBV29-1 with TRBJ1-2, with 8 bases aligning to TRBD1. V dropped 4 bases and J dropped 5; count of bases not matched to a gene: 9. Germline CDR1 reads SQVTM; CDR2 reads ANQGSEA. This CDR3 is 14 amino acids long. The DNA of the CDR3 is TGCAGCGTTGGATCCCCGGACAGGGTTTATGGCTACACCTTC. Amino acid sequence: CSVGSPDRVYGYTF.

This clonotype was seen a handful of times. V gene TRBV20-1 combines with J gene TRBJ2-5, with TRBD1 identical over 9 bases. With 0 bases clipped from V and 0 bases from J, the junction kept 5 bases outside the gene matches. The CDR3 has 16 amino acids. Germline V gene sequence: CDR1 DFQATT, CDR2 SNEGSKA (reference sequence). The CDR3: CSARDRGTGHQETQYF. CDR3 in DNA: TGCAGTGCTAGAGACCGTGGGACAGGGCACCAAGAGACCCAGTACTTC.

Here the CDR3 reads CASSYGGDTDTQYF. Written as DNA, the CDR3 is TGTGCCAGCAGTTACGGGGGGGACACAGATACGCAGTATTTT. This chain connects TRBV27 to TRBJ2-3, with 8 bases identical to TRBD2. Germline CDR1 is MNHEY and CDR2 is SMNVEV (reference sequence). The CDR3 is 14 residues long. V gave up 4 bases and J gave up 2 bases; unmatched junction bases: 2.

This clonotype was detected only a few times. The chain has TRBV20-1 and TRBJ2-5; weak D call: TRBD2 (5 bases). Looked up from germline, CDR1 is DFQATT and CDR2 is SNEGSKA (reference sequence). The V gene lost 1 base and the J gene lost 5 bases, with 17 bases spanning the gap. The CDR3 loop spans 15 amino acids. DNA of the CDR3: TGCAGTGCTAGAGGACTGAGGGAAGCGTCTGAGACCCAGTACTTC. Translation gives CSARGLREASETQYF.